These 2 T cell receptor beta chains were all obtained from the same sample, sequenced in a study of blood T cell repertoires in COVID-19. Assay: immunoSEQ multiplex PCR; the TCRdb copy retains only in-frame clones and omits some. This sample yields tens of thousands of clones, of which 80% to 90% are seen a single time; over 25% belongs to the top ten. What was sequenced was peripheral blood. The receptors were gathered from a woman aged 80 or older with active or convalescent COVID-19.

The chain recombines TRBV7-6 with TRBJ2-2; 8 bases are a match to TRBD2. V was pared by 0 bases and J by 6 bases, with 9 bases of the junction left unmatched. This CDR3 has 17 residues. Germline V gene sequence: CDR1 SGHVS, CDR2 FNYEAQ. The CDR3, as DNA: TGTGCCAGCAGCTTAGCCCGACTAGCGCTAGGGGCCGGGGAGCTGTTTTTT. Protein sequence: CASSLARLALGAGELFF.

The chain combines TRBV7-2 with TRBJ2-7; 9 bases map to TRBD1. The V and J ends lost 5 bases and 5 bases, in that order; junction bases with no gene match: 16. Germline CDR1 is SGHTA and CDR2 is FQGNSA. CDR3 size: 17 residues. The CDR3 nucleotides read TGTGCCAGCAGCCCCCTACAGGGGGCTCGTCCGGGCAACGAGCAGTACTTC. Its translation: CASSPLQGARPGNEQYF.